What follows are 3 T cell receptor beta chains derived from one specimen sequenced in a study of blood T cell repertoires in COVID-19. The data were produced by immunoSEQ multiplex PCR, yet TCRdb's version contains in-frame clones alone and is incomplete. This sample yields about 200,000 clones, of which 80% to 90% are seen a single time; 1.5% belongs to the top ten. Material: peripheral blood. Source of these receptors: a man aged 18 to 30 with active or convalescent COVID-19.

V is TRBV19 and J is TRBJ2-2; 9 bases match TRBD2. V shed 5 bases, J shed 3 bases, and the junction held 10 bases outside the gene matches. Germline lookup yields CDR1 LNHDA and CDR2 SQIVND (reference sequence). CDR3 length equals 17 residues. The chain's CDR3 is CASSSPAGGPYTGELFF. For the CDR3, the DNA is TGTGCCAGTAGTTCACCAGCGGGAGGACCCTACACCGGGGAGCTGTTTTTT.

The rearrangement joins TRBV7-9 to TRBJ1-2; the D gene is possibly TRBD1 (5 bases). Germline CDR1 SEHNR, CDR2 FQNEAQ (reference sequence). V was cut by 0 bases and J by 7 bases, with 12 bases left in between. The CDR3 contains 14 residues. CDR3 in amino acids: CASSLALGGSGYTF. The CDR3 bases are TGTGCCAGCAGCTTAGCCCTCGGGGGTAGTGGCTACACCTTC.

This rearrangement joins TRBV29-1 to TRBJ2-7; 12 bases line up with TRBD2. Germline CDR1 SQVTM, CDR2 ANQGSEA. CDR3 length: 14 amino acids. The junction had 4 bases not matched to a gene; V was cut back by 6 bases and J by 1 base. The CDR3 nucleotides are TGCAGCGTCGAGACTAGCGGGAGATCCTACGAGCAGTACTTC. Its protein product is CSVETSGRSYEQYF.